Detailed here is one TCR beta chain. Its target is not known. CDR1 is MNHNS and CDR2 is SASEGT in the germline V gene. Trimming removed 0 bases from V and 10 bases from J, with 12 bases in between. This CDR3 has 13 amino acids. CD45RO-negative CD8 cells positively selected for CCR7 made up the naive population, which excluded terminally differentiated effector memory CD45RA+ cells. This entry belongs to a study of shared clonotypes between healthy human individuals. For the study at large: Contributing individuals were a couple of females and a few males aged 18 to 49.

In the authors' methods: ImmunoSEQ supplied junction-only sequences lacking quality scores, so filtering was different. Assay: immunoSEQ multiplex PCR; the TCRdb copy retains only in-frame clones and omits some. Clone size and the V and J calls come from that table; the DNA yielded D and trimming. Of millions of clones in the sample, just under 95% are singletons; the top ten hold about 1.1%. Broader study findings: It was only blood that was sampled, and tissue repertoires likely differ.

The specimen sequenced was naive CD8+ T cells sorted from blood. The rearrangement uses TRBV6-1 and TRBJ1-2; no firm D call. This sequence originates from a man in his late teens or twenties in good health. CDR3 nucleotide sequence: TGTGCCAGCAGTGAAGCTTGGTTAGTCGACTACACCTTC. Translating gives CASSEAWLVDYTF.